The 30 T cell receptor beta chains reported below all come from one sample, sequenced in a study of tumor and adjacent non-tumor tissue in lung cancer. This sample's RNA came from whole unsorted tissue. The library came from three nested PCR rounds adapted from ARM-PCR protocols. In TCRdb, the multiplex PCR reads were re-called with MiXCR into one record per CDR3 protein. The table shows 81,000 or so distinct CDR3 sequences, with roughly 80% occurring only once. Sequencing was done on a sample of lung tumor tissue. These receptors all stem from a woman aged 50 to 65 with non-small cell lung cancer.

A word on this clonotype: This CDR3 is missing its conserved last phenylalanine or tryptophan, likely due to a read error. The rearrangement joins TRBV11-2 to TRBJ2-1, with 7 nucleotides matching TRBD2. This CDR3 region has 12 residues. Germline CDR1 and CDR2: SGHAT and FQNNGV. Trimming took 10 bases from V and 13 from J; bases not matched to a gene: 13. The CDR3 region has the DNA TGTGCCACCATGGGACTACCTGACGAACAGTTCTCC. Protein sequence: CATMGLPDEQFS.

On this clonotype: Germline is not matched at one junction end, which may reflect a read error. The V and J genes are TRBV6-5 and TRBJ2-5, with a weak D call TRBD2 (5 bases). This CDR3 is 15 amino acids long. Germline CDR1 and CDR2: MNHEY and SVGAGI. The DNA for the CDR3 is TGTGCCAGCAGTTATGGCCTCACACCGGGAAAGACGCAGTACTTC. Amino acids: CASSYGLTPGKTQYF.

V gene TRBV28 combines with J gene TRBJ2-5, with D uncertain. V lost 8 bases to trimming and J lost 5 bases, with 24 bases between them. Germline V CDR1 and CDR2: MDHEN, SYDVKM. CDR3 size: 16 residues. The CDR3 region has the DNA TGTGCCAGCTCCACTTTGGTACCAGAGTTTTTGGAGACCCAGTACTTC. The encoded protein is CASSTLVPEFLETQYF. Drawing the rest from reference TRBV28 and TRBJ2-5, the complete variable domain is DVKVTQSSRYLVKRTGEKVFLECVQDMDHENMFWYRQDPGLGLRLIYFSYDVKMKEKGDIPEGYSVSREKKERFSLILESASTNQTSMYLCASSTLVPEFLETQYFGPGTRLLVL.

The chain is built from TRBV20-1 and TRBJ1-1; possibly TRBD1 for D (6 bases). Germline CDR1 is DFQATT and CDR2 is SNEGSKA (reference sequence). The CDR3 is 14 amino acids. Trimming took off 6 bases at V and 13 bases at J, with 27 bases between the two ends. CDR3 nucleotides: TGCAGTGCCTCGTCCGAGACAGGTCGTAGGAATGTTTTCTTT. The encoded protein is CSASSETGRRNVFF.

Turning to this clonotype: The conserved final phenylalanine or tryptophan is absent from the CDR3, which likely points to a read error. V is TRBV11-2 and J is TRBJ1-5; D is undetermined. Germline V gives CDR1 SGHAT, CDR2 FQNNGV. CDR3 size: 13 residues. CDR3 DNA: TGTGCCAGCAACCTGCGACCCGATCAACCCCAGCATTAT. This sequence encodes CASNLRPDQPQHY.

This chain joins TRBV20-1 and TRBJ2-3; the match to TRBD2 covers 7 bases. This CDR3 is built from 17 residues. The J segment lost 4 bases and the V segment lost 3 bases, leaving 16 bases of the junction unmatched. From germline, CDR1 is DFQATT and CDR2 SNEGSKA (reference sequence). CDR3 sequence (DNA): TGCAGTGCTAGTACTCCGGGACTAACGGGAGTACCAGATACGCAGTATTTT. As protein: CSASTPGLTGVPDTQYF.

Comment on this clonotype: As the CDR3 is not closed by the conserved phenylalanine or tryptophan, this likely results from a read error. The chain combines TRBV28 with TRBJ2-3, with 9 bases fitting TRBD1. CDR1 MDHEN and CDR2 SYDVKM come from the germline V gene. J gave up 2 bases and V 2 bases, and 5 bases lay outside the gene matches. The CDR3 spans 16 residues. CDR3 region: CASSLGTGFITDTQYL. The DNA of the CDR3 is TGTGCCAGCAGTTTAGGGACAGGGTTTATCACAGATACGCAGTATTTA.

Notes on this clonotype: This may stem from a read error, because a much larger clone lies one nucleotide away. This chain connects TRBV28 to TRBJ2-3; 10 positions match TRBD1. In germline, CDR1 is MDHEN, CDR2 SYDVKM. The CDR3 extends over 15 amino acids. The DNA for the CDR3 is TGTGCCAGCAGAGCCGGGACAGGGGAGGTAGATGCGCAGTATTTT. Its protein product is CASRAGTGEVDAQYF.

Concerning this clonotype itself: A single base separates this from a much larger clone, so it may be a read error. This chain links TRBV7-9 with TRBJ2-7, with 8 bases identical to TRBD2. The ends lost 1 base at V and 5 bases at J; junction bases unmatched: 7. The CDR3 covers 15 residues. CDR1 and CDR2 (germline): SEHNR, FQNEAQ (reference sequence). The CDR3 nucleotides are TGTGCCAGCAGCTTAGGCCGGGGACTAGTCCACGAGCAGTACTTC. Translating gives CASSLGRGLVHEQYF.

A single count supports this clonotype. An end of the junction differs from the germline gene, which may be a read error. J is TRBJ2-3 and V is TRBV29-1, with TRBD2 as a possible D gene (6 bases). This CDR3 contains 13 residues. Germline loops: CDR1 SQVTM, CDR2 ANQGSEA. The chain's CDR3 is CSVVGGLTNTQCF. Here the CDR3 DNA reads TGCAGCGTTGTGGGGGGTCTCACGAATACGCAGTGTTTT.

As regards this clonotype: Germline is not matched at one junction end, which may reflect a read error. CDR3 nucleotides: TGCAGTGCTAGAGTTATAGTGAGCGGGAGGAGTAAAAACGTTCAGTACTTC. Translation gives CSARVIVSGRSKNVQYF. This chain connects TRBV20-1 to TRBJ2-4; TRBD2 matches 9 bases. The length of the CDR3 is 17 residues. Germline V gene data show CDR1 as DFQATT and CDR2 as SNEGSKA (reference sequence).

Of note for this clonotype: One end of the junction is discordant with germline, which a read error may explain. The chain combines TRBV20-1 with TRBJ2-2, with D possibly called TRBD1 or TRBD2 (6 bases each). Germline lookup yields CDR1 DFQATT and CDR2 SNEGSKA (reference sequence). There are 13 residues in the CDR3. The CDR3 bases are TGCGGTTCTAGAGTCCTCCTCGAGGGGGGGCTGTTTTTT. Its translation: CGSRVLLEGGLFF.

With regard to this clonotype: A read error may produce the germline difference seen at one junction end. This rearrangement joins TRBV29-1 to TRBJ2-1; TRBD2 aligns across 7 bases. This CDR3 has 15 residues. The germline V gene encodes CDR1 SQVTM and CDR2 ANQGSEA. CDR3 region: CSAKTGGIWGGEQFF. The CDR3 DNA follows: TGCAGCGCCAAGACTGGCGGGATCTGGGGGGGTGAGCAGTTCTTT.

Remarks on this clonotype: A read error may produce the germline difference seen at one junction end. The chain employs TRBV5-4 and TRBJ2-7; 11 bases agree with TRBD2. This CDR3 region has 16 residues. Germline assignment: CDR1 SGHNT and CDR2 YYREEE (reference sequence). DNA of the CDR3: TGTGCCAGCAGCTACATAGCGGGAGGGTTGTCCTACGAGAAGTATTTC. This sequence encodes CASSYIAGGLSYEKYF.

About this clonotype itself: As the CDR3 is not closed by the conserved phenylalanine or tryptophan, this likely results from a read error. CDR3 in amino acids: CASSLATSGPYKQYS. DNA for the CDR3: TGTGCCAGCAGCTTGGCCACTAGCGGACCCTACAAGCAGTACTCC. The chain joins TRBV5-4 to TRBJ2-7, with TRBD2 identical over 8 bases. Germline loops: CDR1 SGHNT, CDR2 YYREEE (reference sequence). CDR3 length: 15 residues.

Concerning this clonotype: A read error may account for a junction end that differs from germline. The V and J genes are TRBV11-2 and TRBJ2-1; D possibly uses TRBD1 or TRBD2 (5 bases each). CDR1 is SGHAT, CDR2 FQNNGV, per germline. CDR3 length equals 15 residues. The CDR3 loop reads CASNKGEGSYNEQFF. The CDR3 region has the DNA TGTGCCAGCAACAAAGGGGAAGGGAGCTACAATGAACAGTTCTTC.

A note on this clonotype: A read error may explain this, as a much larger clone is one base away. The CDR3 DNA reads TGTGCCAGCACTGGGACAAGGGGCAACACAGATACGCAGTATTTT. It yields the protein CASTGTRGNTDTQYF. The chain is built from TRBV28 and TRBJ2-3; D is possibly TRBD1 (6 bases). CDR1 MDHEN and CDR2 SYDVKM come from the germline V gene. This CDR3 has 15 residues. The V end was cut by 7 bases, the J end by 2 bases, with 16 bases between. The whole variable domain, filled in from reference TRBV28 and TRBJ2-3, reads DVKVTQSSRYLVKRTGEKVFLECVQDMDHENMFWYRQDPGLGLRLIYFSYDVKMKEKGDIPEGYSVSREKKERFSLILESASTNQTSMYLCASTGTRGNTDTQYFGPGTRLTVL.

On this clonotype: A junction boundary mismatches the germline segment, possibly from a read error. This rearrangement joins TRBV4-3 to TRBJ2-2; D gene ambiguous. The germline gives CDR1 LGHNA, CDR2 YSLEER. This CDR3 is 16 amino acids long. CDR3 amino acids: CAISQEVSRVSGELFF. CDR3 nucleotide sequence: TGCGCCATCAGCCAAGAGGTCTCCAGAGTGTCCGGGGAGCTGTTTTTT.

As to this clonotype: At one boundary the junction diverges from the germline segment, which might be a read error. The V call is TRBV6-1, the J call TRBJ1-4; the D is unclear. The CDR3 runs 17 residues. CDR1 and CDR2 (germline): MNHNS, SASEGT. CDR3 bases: TGTGCCAGCAGTGAGACCGTGGATACTGCAACTAATAAAAAACTGTTTTTT. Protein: CASSETVDTATNKKLFF.

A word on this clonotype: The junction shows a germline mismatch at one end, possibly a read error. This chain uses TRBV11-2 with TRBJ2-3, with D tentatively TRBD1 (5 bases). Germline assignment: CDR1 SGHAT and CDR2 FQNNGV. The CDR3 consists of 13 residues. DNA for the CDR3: TGTGCCAGCAGCTTAGCTGGGGCAGAAACGCGGTATTTT. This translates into CASSLAGAETRYF.

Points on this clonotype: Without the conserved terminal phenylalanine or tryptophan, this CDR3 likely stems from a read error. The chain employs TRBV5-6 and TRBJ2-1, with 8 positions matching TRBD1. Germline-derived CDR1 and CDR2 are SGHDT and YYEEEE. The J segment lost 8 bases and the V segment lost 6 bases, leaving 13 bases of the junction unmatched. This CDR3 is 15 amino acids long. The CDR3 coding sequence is TGTGCCAGCAAGAAATGGGACAGGTCATACGATGAGCAGTTCTTA. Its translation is CASKKWDRSYDEQFL.

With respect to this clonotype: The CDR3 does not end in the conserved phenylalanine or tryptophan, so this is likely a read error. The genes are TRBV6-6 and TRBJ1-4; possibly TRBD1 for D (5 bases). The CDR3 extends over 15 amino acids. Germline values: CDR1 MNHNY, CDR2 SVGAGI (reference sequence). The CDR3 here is CTSSSPRGVNEKLFI. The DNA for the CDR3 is TGTACCAGCAGTTCCCCCCGAGGGGTTAATGAAAAGCTGTTTATT.

CDR3 DNA sequence: TGTGCCAGCAACCAAAGGCTAGCAGTTTGCGAGCAGTACTTC. Its protein product is CASNQRLAVCEQYF. The gene calls are TRBV6-6 and TRBJ2-7; maybe TRBD2 (5 bases). This CDR3 contains 14 residues. Germline CDR1 and CDR2: MNHNY and SVGAGI (reference sequence). Trimming shortened V by 7 bases and J by 6 bases, and 19 bases separated the two germline ends.

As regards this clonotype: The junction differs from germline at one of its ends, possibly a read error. CDR3 sequence reads: CSALGGDNGYTF. DNA of the CDR3: TGTAGCGCCCTGGGGGGCGACAATGGCTACACCTTC. The genes are TRBV29-1 and TRBJ1-2; D perhaps matches TRBD1 (6 bases). The CDR3 is made up of 12 amino acids. Germline V gene lookup returns CDR1 SQVTM and CDR2 ANQGSEA.

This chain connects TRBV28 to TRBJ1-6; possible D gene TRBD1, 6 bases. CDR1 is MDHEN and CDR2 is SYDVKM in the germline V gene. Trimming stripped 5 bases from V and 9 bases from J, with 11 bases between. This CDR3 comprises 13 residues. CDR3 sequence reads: CASSISGASPLHF. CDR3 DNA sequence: TGTGCCAGCAGTATCTCAGGGGCTTCACCCCTCCACTTT.

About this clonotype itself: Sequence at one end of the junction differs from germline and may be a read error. CDR3 protein: CSVRGVVDKQFF. The CDR3 DNA reads as TGCAGTGTTAGAGGGGTCGTCGATAAGCAGTTCTTC. The chain joins TRBV20-1 to TRBJ2-1; D is tentatively TRBD1 or TRBD2 (5 bases each). Germline loops: CDR1 DFQATT, CDR2 SNEGSKA (reference sequence). CDR3 length equals 12 residues.

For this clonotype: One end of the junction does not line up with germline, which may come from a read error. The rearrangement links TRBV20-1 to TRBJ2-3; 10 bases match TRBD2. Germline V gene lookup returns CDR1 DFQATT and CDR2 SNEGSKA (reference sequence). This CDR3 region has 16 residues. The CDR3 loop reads CSASPISGRSTDMQYF. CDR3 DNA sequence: TGCAGCGCTAGCCCAATTAGCGGGAGGAGCACAGATATGCAGTATTTT.

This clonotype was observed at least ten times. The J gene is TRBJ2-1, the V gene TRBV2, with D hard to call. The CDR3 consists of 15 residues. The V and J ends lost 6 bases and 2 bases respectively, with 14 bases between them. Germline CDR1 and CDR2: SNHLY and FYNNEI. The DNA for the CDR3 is TGTGCCAGCAGAGAGGACGTAGTCACCTACAATGAGCAGTTCTTC. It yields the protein CASREDVVTYNEQFF.

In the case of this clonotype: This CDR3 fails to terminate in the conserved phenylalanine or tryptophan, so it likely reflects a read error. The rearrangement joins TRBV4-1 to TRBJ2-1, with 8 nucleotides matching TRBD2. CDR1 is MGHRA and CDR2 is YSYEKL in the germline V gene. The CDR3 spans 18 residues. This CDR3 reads CASRQEYPPAGGTNEQFL. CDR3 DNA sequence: TGCGCCAGCAGACAAGAATACCCCCCGGCGGGAGGAACCAATGAGCAGTTCTTA.

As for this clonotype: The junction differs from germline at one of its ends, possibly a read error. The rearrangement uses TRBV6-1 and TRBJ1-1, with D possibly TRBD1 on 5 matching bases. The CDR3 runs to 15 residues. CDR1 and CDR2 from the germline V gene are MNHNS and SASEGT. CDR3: CAGSEGAAAHTEAFF. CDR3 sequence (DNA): TGTGCCGGCAGTGAAGGGGCAGCCGCCCACACTGAAGCTTTCTTT.